Shown below are 23 T cell receptor beta chains from a single sample sequenced in a study of cytomegalovirus exposure and HLA in healthy donors (dated by TCRdb to 2016 to 2017). Libraries were built with the immunoSEQ multiplex PCR assay. For the multiplex PCR, a mixture combining 60 forward primers for TCR Vbeta segments and 13 reverse primers for TCR Jbeta segments was used. Imported from immuneACCESS, the table was reduced by TCRdb to in-frame sequences with V and J called. These copies leave out some clones; in studies compared against another copy, an unresolved V gene accounts for under half, and the cause of the remainder is not known. The sample has 140,000 or so clones on record, roughly three quarters of them singletons. The top ten hold 1.5% to 2% of the sample. The sequencing input was PBMCs. All receptors derive from a woman in her 30s in good health and CMV-seronegative.

The gene calls are TRBV28 and TRBJ1-2, with D possibly being TRBD1 (6 bases). Germline loops: CDR1 MDHEN, CDR2 SYDVKM. Trimming removed 6 bases at V and 4 bases at J, with 15 bases between. This CDR3 is built from 14 residues. The CDR3 reads CASSRTGLGYGYTF. The CDR3 DNA reads TGTGCCAGCAGCCGTACAGGGCTGGGCTATGGCTACACCTTC.

This chain connects TRBV29-1 to TRBJ2-5; 10 positions match TRBD1. Germline V lookup: CDR1 SQVTM, CDR2 ANQGSEA. The CDR3 length is 12 residues. Germline trimming cut 6 bases from V and 5 bases from J; bases unmatched to any gene: 3. CDR3 protein: CSVDRGPETQYF. The CDR3 DNA is TGCAGCGTCGACAGGGGGCCCGAGACCCAGTACTTC.

The rearrangement joins TRBV28 to TRBJ1-2, with 9 bases aligning to TRBD1. The CDR3 totals 17 residues. J was trimmed by 9 bases and V by 4 bases; bases with no gene match: 18. CDR1 and CDR2 from the germline V gene are MDHEN and SYDVKM. The CDR3 here is CASSSPGTGTLASSYTF. CDR3 nucleotide sequence: TGTGCCAGCAGTTCTCCCGGGACAGGGACTCTCGCGTCGAGCTACACCTTC.

This clone came up a few times. The chain combines TRBV5-1 with TRBJ2-2; 10 positions agree with TRBD2. CDR3 length: 16 residues. Trimming removed 1 base from V and 7 bases from J; junction bases left unmatched: 7. Germline V CDR1 and CDR2: SGHRS, YFSETQ. CDR3 residues: CASSLLAGVGGGELFF. Written as DNA, the CDR3 is TGCGCCAGCAGCTTGCTAGCGGGAGTAGGTGGCGGGGAGCTGTTTTTT.

This rearrangement joins TRBV5-8 to TRBJ1-6; TRBD1 matches at 7 bases. The CDR3 consists of 15 residues. V was pared by 4 bases and J by 7 bases, with 8 bases of the junction left unmatched. The germline V gene encodes CDR1 SGHTS and CDR2 YDEGEE. The CDR3 loop reads CASSPQQGRNSPLHF. CDR3 DNA: TGTGCCAGCAGCCCTCAACAGGGGAGAAATTCACCCCTCCACTTT. The full variable domain, in which reference TRBV5-8 and TRBJ1-6 provide the parts outside the CDR3, is EAGVTQSPTHLIKTRGQQATLRCSPISGHTSVYWYQQALGLGLQFLLWYDEGEERNRGNFPPRFSGRQFPNYSSELNVNALELEDSALYLCASSPQQGRNSPLHFGNGTRLTVT.

The chain recombines TRBV5-4 with TRBJ1-2; no reliable D call. V lost 1 base, J lost 6 bases, and 10 bases lay in between. This CDR3 contains 13 residues. Germline V gives CDR1 SGHNT, CDR2 YYREEE (reference sequence). The CDR3 bases are TGTGCCAGCAGCTTGCCCGGTTCGGATGGCTACACCTTC. As protein: CASSLPGSDGYTF.

The chain has TRBV6-5 and TRBJ2-7; TRBD2 might be the D (5 bases). The CDR3 has 13 residues. Trimming cost V 3 bases and J 6 bases, with 12 bases left between them. Germline V gene sequence: CDR1 MNHEY, CDR2 SVGAGI. DNA of the CDR3: TGTGCCAGCAGTTATGATCCTCGGGGCGAGCAGTACTTC. Residues: CASSYDPRGEQYF.

In DNA, the CDR3 is TGTGCCAGCAGCTTAGTCGGCGGGAGAGACAGTTACGAGCAGTACTTC. It encodes CASSLVGGRDSYEQYF. The gene calls are TRBV7-2 and TRBJ2-7, with 7 bases fitting TRBD2. The CDR3 is made up of 16 amino acids. V dropped 1 base and J dropped 4; count of bases not matched to a gene: 10. Germline V CDR1 and CDR2: SGHTA, FQGNSA.

This chain's CDR3 is CASSLNFMNTEAFF. CDR3 nucleotides: TGTGCCAGCAGCTTAAATTTTATGAACACTGAAGCTTTCTTT. V usage is TRBV7-8 and J usage is TRBJ1-1; unclear D gene. V was trimmed by 2 bases and J by 0 bases, leaving 7 bases between them. The CDR3 contains 14 residues. The germline V gene encodes CDR1 SGHVS and CDR2 FQNEAQ.

Comments on this clone: Relative to the germline gene, one junction end is altered; a read error may explain this. The rearrangement links TRBV11-2 to TRBJ2-7, with TRBD2 identical over 13 bases. CDR3 length: 16 residues. Germline CDR1 is SGHAT and CDR2 is FQNNGV. Written as DNA, the CDR3 is TGTGCCCGCAGCTCATTACTAGCGGGAGGGCCTTTCGAGCAGTACTTC. The encoded protein is CARSSLLAGGPFEQYF.

Turning to this clone: The sample contains more than one DNA sequence encoding this CDR3. V is TRBV9 and J is TRBJ2-7, with 13 bases identical to TRBD2. Per germline, CDR1 SGDLS and CDR2 YYNGEE. After removal of 0 bases from V and 3 bases from J, the junction contained 0 bases not matched to a gene. This CDR3 has 15 amino acids. CDR3 amino acids: CASSVGTSGSYEQYF. The CDR3 DNA reads TGTGCCAGCAGCGTAGGGACTAGCGGGAGCTACGAGCAGTACTTC. Full variable domain (missing parts from reference TRBV9 and TRBJ2-7): DSGVTQTPKHLITATGQRVTLRCSPRSGDLSVYWYQQSLDQGLQFLIQYYNGEERAKGNILERFSAQQFPDLHSELNLSSLELGDSALYFCASSVGTSGSYEQYFGPGTRLTVT.

This rearrangement joins TRBV4-2 to TRBJ2-2; 10 positions match TRBD2. The CDR3 totals 15 residues. CDR1 is LGHNA and CDR2 is YNFKEQ in the germline V gene. V shed 4 bases, J shed 6 bases, and the junction held 5 bases outside the gene matches. The CDR3 spells CASSPGTSEPGELFF. The CDR3 nucleotides read TGTGCCAGCAGCCCCGGGACTAGCGAGCCCGGGGAGCTGTTTTTT.

In this sample, this clone turned up a few times. The V and J genes are TRBV2 and TRBJ1-2, with 9 bases that match TRBD1. The V segment lost 5 bases and the J segment 8 bases; nucleotides outside the gene matches: 6. The CDR3 covers 13 residues. Germline CDR1 reads SNHLY; CDR2 reads FYNNEI. The CDR3 loop reads CASSNTGGLGYTF. The CDR3 DNA is TGTGCCAGCAGTAATACAGGGGGCTTGGGCTACACCTTC.

This clone was seen just once. This chain uses TRBV2 with TRBJ2-1; the D gene is possibly TRBD1 (8 bases). Germline CDR1 reads SNHLY; CDR2 reads FYNNEI. This CDR3 region has 15 residues. V lost 8 bases to trimming and J lost 6 bases, with 20 bases between them. The CDR3, as DNA: TGTGCCAGCGATTACAACAGGGGGGGTCGCAATGAGCAGTTCTTC. Translation: CASDYNRGGRNEQFF.

This clone was observed a few times. V usage is TRBV7-6 and J usage is TRBJ2-2; 7 nucleotides agree with TRBD2. After removal of 1 base from V and 0 bases from J, the junction contained 8 bases not matched to a gene. Germline V gives CDR1 SGHVS, CDR2 FNYEAQ. The CDR3 is 18 amino acids. DNA for the CDR3: TGTGCCAGCAGCTTAGTACCGACCGGGGGGACGAACACCGGGGAGCTGTTTTTT. Amino acid sequence: CASSLVPTGGTNTGELFF.

The V and J genes are TRBV27 and TRBJ1-2; maybe TRBD1 (6 bases). Trimming cost V 5 bases and J 6 bases, with 13 bases left between them. The germline V gene encodes CDR1 MNHEY and CDR2 SMNVEV (reference sequence). The CDR3 is 13 amino acids. The DNA of the CDR3 is TGTGCCAGCAGTCCCGGGGGGCGGAATGGCTACACCTTC. Its protein product is CASSPGGRNGYTF.

The chain is built from TRBV19 and TRBJ2-1, with 8 positions matching TRBD2. This CDR3 is built from 15 residues. The germline V gene encodes CDR1 LNHDA and CDR2 SQIVND (reference sequence). Losses at the gene ends were 3 bases for V and 0 bases for J; bases not matched to a gene: 1. CDR3 loop: CASSISGGSYNEQFF. The CDR3 region has the DNA TGTGCCAGTAGTATCAGCGGGGGCTCCTACAATGAGCAGTTCTTC.

V gene TRBV2 combines with J gene TRBJ2-3; D is unresolved. From germline, CDR1 is SNHLY and CDR2 FYNNEI. The CDR3 runs to 14 residues. Trimming shortened V by 3 bases and J by 1 base, and 8 bases separated the two germline ends. Here the CDR3 reads CASSDPSGTDTQYF. The DNA for the CDR3 is TGTGCCAGCAGTGACCCATCGGGCACAGATACGCAGTATTTT. Filled out from reference TRBV2 and TRBJ2-3, the complete variable domain reads EPEVTQTPSHQVTQMGQEVILRCVPISNHLYFYWYRQILGQKVEFLVSFYNNEISEKSEIFDDQFSVERPDGSNFTLKIRSTKLEDSAMYFCASSDPSGTDTQYFGPGTRLTVL.

This clone was picked up one time. V is TRBV19 and J is TRBJ2-3; 8 nucleotides agree with TRBD1. The CDR3 spans 15 residues. The V and J ends lost 2 bases and 5 bases, in that order; junction bases with no gene match: 6. Germline loops: CDR1 LNHDA, CDR2 SQIVND (reference sequence). CDR3 sequence: CASSILGQDKDTQYF. The CDR3 coding sequence is TGTGCCAGTAGTATATTGGGACAGGATAAAGATACGCAGTATTTT. The whole variable domain, filled in from reference TRBV19 and TRBJ2-3, reads DGGITQSPKYLFRKEGQNVTLSCEQNLNHDAMYWYRQDPGQGLRLIYYSQIVNDFQKGDIAEGYSVSREKKESFPLTVTSAQKNPTAFYLCASSILGQDKDTQYFGPGTRLTVL.

J is TRBJ1-5 and V is TRBV21-1; the DNA was not compared with TRBD1, the D call given in the table. TRBV21-1 is annotated as a pseudogene. This CDR3 has 13 residues. The CDR3 DNA follows: TGTGCCAGCAGCATTACAGAAAATCAGCCCCAGCATTTT. Residues: CASSITENQPQHF.

V is TRBV13 and J is TRBJ2-7; TRBD1 agrees at 10 bases. CDR3 length: 15 residues. The V segment lost 4 bases and the J segment 0 bases; nucleotides outside the gene matches: 3. CDR1 is PRHDT and CDR2 is FYEKMQ in the germline V gene (reference sequence). The CDR3 DNA is TGTGCCAGCAGCTGGACAGGGGGGAGCTCCTACGAGCAGTACTTC. Protein: CASSWTGGSSYEQYF.

The chain is built from TRBV28 and TRBJ1-1; D is perhaps TRBD1 (6 bases). The CDR3 covers 15 residues. Germline CDR1 MDHEN, CDR2 SYDVKM. Trimming pared 4 bases from V and 5 bases from J, leaving 17 bases between. The CDR3 loop reads CASSSYREERTEAFF. CDR3 coding DNA: TGTGCCAGCAGTTCCTACAGGGAAGAGAGGACTGAAGCTTTCTTT. Looking up the rest from reference TRBV28 and TRBJ1-1 gives the full variable domain: DVKVTQSSRYLVKRTGEKVFLECVQDMDHENMFWYRQDPGLGLRLIYFSYDVKMKEKGDIPEGYSVSREKKERFSLILESASTNQTSMYLCASSSYREERTEAFFGQGTRLTVV.

This rearrangement joins TRBV25-1 to TRBJ1-4; TRBD1 aligns across 7 bases. V shed 3 bases and J 7 bases; nucleotides not matched to a gene: 5. The CDR3 has 14 residues. Germline CDR1 is MGHDK and CDR2 is SYGVNS. The CDR3 reads CASSDRGEVEKLFF. In DNA form, the CDR3 reads TGTGCCAGCAGTGACAGGGGGGAGGTTGAAAAACTGTTTTTT.